The 8 T cell receptor beta chains given below trace back to one sample, sequenced in a study of regulatory T cells in long-lasting Graves disease. iRepertoire HTBI primers and Arm-PCR of CDR3 regions built TCR beta libraries. TCRdb reanalysed the multiplex PCR reads using MiXCR and keeps one entry per CDR3 protein. Found here are 500,000 or so distinct CDR3 sequences, 15% to 20% of them singletons; the top ten hold more than 10%. Time point noted: newly diagnosed GD, antithyroid drugs for less than 3 months. Researchers made the TCR library from RNA that was extracted from PBMCs. The same sample was also used in a study of T cells in Graves' hyperthyroidism and ophthalmopathy.

Specimen: peripheral blood mononuclear cells (PBMCs), collected at new diagnosis, from a patient treated with antithyroid drugs. These TCRs come from a man in his forties with Graves disease.

The chain employs TRBV30 and TRBJ1-5, with a tentative D call TRBD1 (5 bases). The CDR3 has 13 amino acids. Germline CDR1 and CDR2: GTSNPN and SVGIG (reference sequence). V was cut by 1 base and J by 7 bases, with 11 bases left in between. DNA of the CDR3: TGTGCCTGGAGTGACCGGGGCGGGCAGCCCCAGCATTTT. This sequence encodes CAWSDRGGQPQHF.

V and J are TRBV7-9 and TRBJ2-1; 10 positions agree with TRBD2. The CDR3 is 16 amino acids. Germline V lookup: CDR1 SEHNR, CDR2 FQNEAQ (reference sequence). Trimming at V came to 0 bases and at J to 6 bases, leaving 5 bases not matched to a gene. DNA for the CDR3: TGTGCCAGCAGCTTAGCTAGCGGGAGGCACATCAATGAGCAGTTCTTC. Residues: CASSLASGRHINEQFF.

This clonotype appeared many times. This sequence joins TRBV11-2 and TRBJ1-6; no definite D call. Per germline, CDR1 SGHAT and CDR2 FQNNGV. The germline V and J ends were trimmed by 5 bases and 6 bases, with 8 bases remaining between them. There are 13 residues in the CDR3. The CDR3 loop reads CASSRGANSPLHF. CDR3 nucleotide sequence: TGTGCCAGCAGCCGAGGAGCTAATTCACCCCTCCACTTT.

Only a few counts were recorded for this clonotype. CDR3 nucleotides: TGTGCCAGCAGCCCCAGGGTCTGGGAGACCCAGTACTTC. This gives the protein CASSPRVWETQYF. The J gene is TRBJ2-5, the V gene TRBV6-1; weak D call: TRBD1 (5 bases). CDR1 and CDR2 (germline): MNHNS, SASEGT. The V end was cut by 6 bases, the J end by 5 bases, with 13 bases between. This CDR3 has 13 amino acids.

This clonotype was seen repeatedly, ten times or more. The rearrangement joins TRBV28 to TRBJ2-5, with TRBD2 matching 8 bases. V shed 6 bases and J 4 bases; nucleotides not matched to a gene: 10. In germline, CDR1 is MDHEN, CDR2 SYDVKM. The CDR3 is made up of 15 amino acids. CDR3: CASSSPDSGGETQYF. The CDR3 coding sequence is TGTGCCAGCAGCTCTCCTGACAGCGGGGGAGAGACCCAGTACTTC.

The sample holds a few counts of this clonotype. Since the CDR3 does not end with the conserved phenylalanine or tryptophan, this likely comes from a read error. The chain combines TRBV11-2 with TRBJ2-1, with TRBD1 identical over 8 bases. Germline CDR1 reads SGHAT; CDR2 reads FQNNGV. The CDR3 has 14 residues. V shed 4 bases and J 9 bases; nucleotides not matched to a gene: 8. The CDR3 loop reads CASSSTQQGGEQFS. CDR3 coding DNA: TGTGCCAGCAGCTCTACACAACAGGGGGGTGAGCAGTTCTCC.

The V gene is TRBV2, the J gene TRBJ2-5; no reliable D call. In germline, CDR1 is SNHLY, CDR2 FYNNEI. V was cut by 11 bases and J by 2 bases, with 15 bases left in between. The CDR3 consists of 13 residues. The CDR3 DNA reads TGTGCCTCACCTCCTCTTGATCAAGAGACCCAGTACTTC. Its protein is CASPPLDQETQYF. The full variable domain, completed using reference TRBV2 and TRBJ2-5, is EPEVTQTPSHQVTQMGQEVILRCVPISNHLYFYWYRQILGQKVEFLVSFYNNEISEKSEIFDDQFSVERPDGSNFTLKIRSTKLEDSAMYFCASPPLDQETQYFGPGTRLLVL.

V usage is TRBV27 and J usage is TRBJ2-2; no reliable D call. Between the trimmed V and J ends, which lost 5 bases and 1 base, there was a span of 11 bases. Looked up from germline, CDR1 is MNHEY and CDR2 is SMNVEV (reference sequence). The CDR3 has 15 amino acids. In DNA form, the CDR3 reads TGTGCCAGCAGTCCAGGACCAATGAACACCGGGGAGCTGTTTTTT. It specifies CASSPGPMNTGELFF.